This section outlines one T cell receptor (beta chain) sequence together with its context. Its antigen is undetermined. CDR1 is SGHTA and CDR2 is FQGNSA in the germline V gene. The CDR3 runs 13 residues. V was clipped by 6 bases and J by 12 bases; unmatched bases: 12. The data were taken from a study of T cells after yellow fever vaccination. Study details: Those fractions that held only low numbers of cells were prepared using the SMART-Seq v4 Ultra Low Input RNA kit. Broader study findings: Bulk-population clonotypes that are abundant could appear as contaminants in FACS-sorted repertoires.

The 5'RACE template-switching step produced TCR cDNA and added a universal primer site and UMIs. TCRdb recomputed calls from the 5' RACE reads with MiXCR, one row per CDR3 protein. The sample lists 400,000 to 450,000 distinct CDR3 sequences; approximately 19% were seen once. The chain links TRBV7-2 to TRBJ1-2; 8 positions match TRBD1. The TCR was taken from a man between 18 and 29 years old who received the YFV17D yellow fever vaccine. The sample in question was PBMCs, obtained before the yellow fever booster vaccination. This CDR3 is CASRTTGARGDTF. The CDR3 bases are TGTGCCAGCAGAACGACAGGGGCTAGGGGTGACACCTTC.